This is a list of T cell receptor beta chains from one sample in a study of tumor-infiltrating lymphocytes in oesophageal squamous cell carcinoma. TCRdb used MiXCR to reprocess the PCR reads, holding one entry per CDR3 protein. The table lists more than 15,000 distinct CDR3 sequences, around 45% of them singletons. Sequencing was carried out using normal esophageal tissue next to the tumor. These receptor sequences come from a female donor with esophageal squamous cell carcinoma. The CDR3 runs from the conserved cysteine through the conserved F or W. A D gene is named only where the DNA matches it firmly. Size values are once, few and many counts, or a class for expanded clones, and some rows have none.

>-|medium-sized|TRBJ1-1|TRBV7-8
TGTGCCAGCAGCTTAGATAACACTGAAGCTTTCTTT
CASSLDNTEAFF
>TRBD1|few|TRBJ1-4|TRBV5-4
TGTGCCAGCAGCTTGGCCCCGGGACAGCGGGATGAAAAACTGTTTTTT
CASSLAPGQRDEKLFF
>-|-|TRBJ1-2|TRBV6-4
TGTGCCAGCAGGGCCCGGATAGGGACCAACTATGGCTACACCTTC
CASRARIGTNYGYTF
>TRBD1|few|TRBJ2-1|TRBV27
TGTGCCAGCAGTAGAGGGACAGGGGGGTACAATGAGCAGTTCTTC
CASSRGTGGYNEQFF
>TRBD1|-|TRBJ2-1|TRBV7-7
TGTGCTAGCAGCTCGGACAGGAACAATGAGCAGTTCTTC
CASSSDRNNEQFF
>-|once|TRBJ2-3|TRBV7-3
TGTGCCAGCAGCTTAACTGGGGATACGCAGTATTTT
CASSLTGDTQYF
>-|many|TRBJ1-1|TRBV2
TGTGCCAGCAGTGAAGAGGGGGGCGCGGCTGAAGCTTTCTTT
CASSEEGGAAEAFF
>-|-|TRBJ2-7|TRBV6-6
TGTGCCAGCAGTCGAATGGTAGGGGTCGAGCAGTACTTC
CASSRMVGVEQYF
>TRBD2|-|TRBJ2-2|TRBV7-3
TGTGCCAGCAGTCCGCTAGCGGGACGGCTGTTTTTT
CASSPLAGRLFF
>-|-|TRBJ2-2|TRBV4-2
TGTGCCAGCAGCCTGGGACGGAACACCGGGGAGCTGTTTTTT
CASSLGRNTGELFF
>TRBD2|many|TRBJ2-7|TRBV12-3/TRBV12-4
TGTGCCAGCAGTTTAGGGCTAGCGGCGGAGTACTTC
CASSLGLAAEYF
>TRBD1|-|TRBJ1-2|TRBV6-6
TGTGCCAGCAGAAACCGGGACAGCTTGGTGGATGGCTACACCTTC
CASRNRDSLVDGYTF
>-|many|TRBJ1-6|TRBV7-3
TGTGCCAGCAGCTTAATGTATAATTCACCCCTCCACTTT
CASSLMYNSPLHF
>TRBD2|-|TRBJ2-1|TRBV7-3
TGTGCCAGCAGCTTAACGGCTAGCGGCCTCTCCTACAATGAGCAGTTCTTC
CASSLTASGLSYNEQFF
>-|-|TRBJ2-5|TRBV7-2
TGTGCCAGCAGCGTGACACTTGGGGAGACCCAGTACTTC
CASSVTLGETQYF
>-|few|TRBJ2-1|TRBV7-2
TGTGCCAGCAGGCGCCTAGGGGATGAGCAGTTCTTC
CASRRLGDEQFF
>-|few|TRBJ2-3|TRBV7-8
TGTGCCAGCAGCTTCAGCTTTCAGAGCACAGATACGCAGTATTTT
CASSFSFQSTDTQYF
>TRBD2|-|TRBJ2-1|TRBV2
TGTGCCTTCCGGACTAGCCTCTACGAGCAGTTCTTC
CAFRTSLYEQFF
>TRBD2|-|TRBJ2-7|TRBV7-1
TGTGCCAGCAGCTCCTGGACTAGCGGGAGGCCGAGCTCCTACAATGAGCAGTACTTC
CASSSWTSGRPSSYNEQYF
>-|-|TRBJ2-1|TRBV7-3
TGTGCCAGCAGCGGAGCCCCGAGCTCCTACAATGAGCAGTTCTTC
CASSGAPSSYNEQFF
>-|-|TRBJ2-7|TRBV7-9
TGTGCCAGCAGCTCGATAGGACACACCACCTACAATGAGCAGTACTTC
CASSSIGHTTYNEQYF
>-|many|TRBJ1-1|TRBV10-1
TGCGCCAGCAAGGACAGTCTGAACACTGAAGCTTTCTTT
CASKDSLNTEAFF
>TRBD1|-|TRBJ2-1|TRBV10-1
TGCGCCAGCTTTGAGGACAGGGTTAGGTTTTTTCGATTTGTACAGATGTTGTACAATGAGCAGTTCTTC
CASFEDRVRFFRFVQMLYNEQFF
>-|once|TRBJ2-3|TRBV12-5
TGTGCTAGTGGTTTGTTAGATACGCAGTATTTT
CASGLLDTQYF
>TRBD1|many|TRBJ2-1|TRBV27
TGTGCCAGCAGGACAGGGTATGAGCAGTTCTTC
CASRTGYEQFF
>-|-|TRBJ2-5|TRBV7-2
TGTGCCAGCAACCAATTTCGGGGGCTTGGAGAGACCCAGTACTTC
CASNQFRGLGETQYF
>-|-|TRBJ2-3|TRBV12-3/TRBV12-4
TGTGCCAGCAAGATGGGTGGCACAGATACGCAGTATTTT
CASKMGGTDTQYF
>TRBD2|few|TRBJ2-7|TRBV7-3
TGTGCCAGCAGCTTAGCGGGAGGACACGAGCAGTACTTC
CASSLAGGHEQYF
>-|-|TRBJ2-3|TRBV7-9
TGTGCCAGCAGCTTGAGGAGGGGCGGCACAGATACGCAGTATTTT
CASSLRRGGTDTQYF
>TRBD1|-|TRBJ2-3|TRBV6-1
TGTGCCAGCAGTGAAAGACAGGGGGTCACAGATACGCAGTATTTT
CASSERQGVTDTQYF
>TRBD1|-|TRBJ1-2|TRBV7-9
TGTGCCAGCAGCTCCTCCACAGGGGGGAACTATGGCTACACCTTC
CASSSSTGGNYGYTF
>-|-|TRBJ2-7|TRBV7-9
TGTGCTAGCAGCGTGGACATAAGCTCCTACGAGCAGTACTTC
CASSVDISSYEQYF
>-|once|TRBJ2-1|TRBV11-3
TGTGCCAGCAGCTTCTCTGACAATGAGCAGTTCTTC
CASSFSDNEQFF
>-|-|TRBJ2-3|TRBV11-2
TGTGCCAGCAGCTCTGACACAGATACGCAGTATTTT
CASSSDTDTQYF
>TRBD1|-|TRBJ1-1|TRBV28
TGTGCCAGCAGTTTAGGGACAGGCTCCCTGAACACTGAAGCTTTCTTT
CASSLGTGSLNTEAFF
>TRBD2|-|TRBJ2-3|TRBV7-9
TGTGCCAGCAGCTTCGGACTAGCTCCCACAGATACGCAGTATTTT
CASSFGLAPTDTQYF
>-|-|TRBJ1-2|TRBV5-1
TGCGCCAGCAGCCCGTTCTCGGGAAACTATGGCTACACCTTC
CASSPFSGNYGYTF
>-|many|TRBJ2-3|TRBV6-1
TGTGCCAGCAGTGAAACGTACACAGATACGCAGTATTTT
CASSETYTDTQYF
>-|many|TRBJ2-3|TRBV28
TGTGCCAGCAGTTTAGACTCAGGGGCAGATACGCAGTATTTT
CASSLDSGADTQYF
>TRBD2|-|TRBJ2-1|TRBV24-1
TGTGCCACCAGTGCTGGTACTGGGGGGGTGTACAATGAGCAGTTCTTC
CATSAGTGGVYNEQFF
>TRBD1|few|TRBJ1-3|TRBV7-2
TGTGCCAGCAGCTTCCGTCGACAGGGGGCAAGAAACACCATATATTTT
CASSFRRQGARNTIYF
>-|-|TRBJ2-3|TRBV11-2
TGTGCCAGCAGCTTAGCGGGAGAAGATACGCAGTATTTT
CASSLAGEDTQYF
>TRBD1|many|TRBJ1-5|TRBV12-3/TRBV12-4
TGTGCCAGCAGTTTAGAGGGACAGGGGGCCTTATTTCAGCCCCAGCATTTT
CASSLEGQGALFQPQHF
>-|-|TRBJ2-6|TRBV7-4
TGTGCCAGCAGCTTAGGCCACTCTGGGGCCAACGTCCTGACTTTC
CASSLGHSGANVLTF
>-|few|TRBJ2-5|TRBV18
TGTGCCAGCTCACCCCAGGGGGAGACCCAGTACTTC
CASSPQGETQYF
>-|few|TRBJ1-1|TRBV7-2
TGTGCCAGCAGCTCGTCTTCAGGCTACACTGAAGCTTTCTTT
CASSSSSGYTEAFF